One and the same sample provided the 3 T cell receptor beta chains below, sequenced in a study of blood T cell repertoires in COVID-19. This table comes from immunoSEQ multiplex PCR, and its TCRdb copy is limited to in-frame clones, with some not included. This table has about 280,000 clones, over 85% appearing once. Sequenced input: PBMCs or T cells enriched from blood (not recorded which). All receptors come from a woman aged 60-75 years who had recovered from COVID-19.

In DNA, the CDR3 is TGTGCCAGCAGCCTATTATCCCGGGGAGTTCCTGAAGCTTTCTTT. Its protein is CASSLLSRGVPEAFF. The chain carries TRBV9 and TRBJ1-1; no clear D gene. The germline V gene has CDR1 SGDLS and CDR2 YYNGEE. This CDR3 spans 15 amino acids. V gave up 4 bases and J gave up 6 bases, with 19 bases separating them.

The rearrangement uses TRBV28 and TRBJ2-1, with D perhaps TRBD1 (5 bases). Trimming cost V 4 bases and J 4 bases, with 14 bases left between them. This CDR3 has 15 residues. Germline CDR1 reads MDHEN; CDR2 reads SYDVKM. CDR3 coding DNA: TGTGCCAGCAGTTCGCCAGTGGACACGTACAATGAGCAGTTCTTC. Amino acids: CASSSPVDTYNEQFF.

The rearrangement uses TRBV6-5 and TRBJ1-2; no clear D. Germline lookup yields CDR1 MNHEY and CDR2 SVGAGI. This CDR3 has 13 residues. With 8 bases removed from V and 5 bases from J, the gap between germline ends came to 15 bases. The CDR3 DNA reads as TGTGCCAGCTCAGGAGGAGGGCATTATGGCTACACCTTC. Encoded protein: CASSGGGHYGYTF.